Shown below are 17 T cell receptor beta chains from a single sample sequenced in a study of Graves' ophthalmopathy and Graves' hyperthyroidism. Amplification from RNA transcripts yielded the TCR beta CDR3 regions. Following a first-round RT-PCR that used HTBI primers, a second-round multiplex PCR was carried out. TCRdb used MiXCR to reprocess the multiplex PCR reads, holding one entry per CDR3 protein. The sample shows hundreds of thousands of distinct CDR3 sequences, about two fifths of them seen only once. The sequenced sample consisted of peripheral blood. The receptors were sampled from an adult man with Graves' ophthalmopathy.

The rearrangement links TRBV29-1 to TRBJ1-2, with 7 bases identical to TRBD1. The V gene end was trimmed by 3 bases and the J gene end by 7 bases; junction bases not matched to a gene: 2. CDR1 is SQVTM and CDR2 is ANQGSEA in the germline V gene. This CDR3 comprises 11 residues. CDR3 region: CSVETGSGYTF. The CDR3 DNA reads as TGCAGCGTTGAGACAGGGTCTGGCTACACCTTC.

The chain carries TRBV5-1 and TRBJ1-1; 8 bases agree with TRBD1. Germline V CDR1 and CDR2: SGHRS, YFSETQ. V dropped 3 bases and J dropped 0; count of bases not matched to a gene: 16. CDR3 size: 19 residues. CDR3 coding DNA: TGCGCCAGCAGCTCGGGACAGGTTGTTCTAAGGGGGGTGAACACTGAAGCTTTCTTT. Translating it yields CASSSGQVVLRGVNTEAFF. Using reference TRBV5-1 and TRBJ1-1 for the parts outside the CDR3, the full variable domain is KAGVTQTPRYLIKTRGQQVTLSCSPISGHRSVSWYQQTPGQGLQFLFEYFSETQRNKGNFPGRFSGRQFSNSRSEMNVSTLELGDSALYLCASSSGQVVLRGVNTEAFFGQGTRLTVV.

This chain joins TRBV10-3 and TRBJ2-5, with 7 bases that match TRBD2. Germline CDR1 reads ENHRY; CDR2 reads SYGVKD. The CDR3 sequence is 14 residues long. V gave up 11 bases and J gave up 4 bases; unmatched junction bases: 13. CDR3 sequence reads: CAWGVGGRGETQYF. In DNA form, the CDR3 reads TGTGCCTGGGGGGTCGGAGGGAGGGGAGAGACCCAGTACTTC.

With respect to this clonotype: A read error is possible here, since a much larger clone lies one base away. The chain couples TRBV7-2 to TRBJ1-1; D is unresolved. V lost 5 bases and J 11 bases, leaving 18 bases between the germline ends. Germline CDR1 SGHTA, CDR2 FQGNSA. The CDR3 length is 13 residues. This CDR3 reads CASSPPSFPAAFF. CDR3 DNA sequence: TGTGCCAGCAGCCCCCCGTCGTTCCCGGCGGCTTTCTTT.

The chain has TRBV24-1 and TRBJ2-5; 9 nucleotides align to TRBD2. The CDR3 consists of 16 residues. Germline assignment: CDR1 KGHDR and CDR2 SFDVKD. Trimming removed 3 bases from V and 4 bases from J; junction bases left unmatched: 8. CDR3 in amino acids: CATSDPGGRGIETQYF. Written as DNA, the CDR3 is TGTGCCACCAGTGATCCTGGCGGGAGGGGGATAGAGACCCAGTACTTC.

V is TRBV24-1 and J is TRBJ1-1; D is possibly TRBD1 (5 bases). The germline V and J ends were trimmed by 8 bases and 11 bases, with 11 bases remaining between them. Germline CDR1 KGHDR, CDR2 SFDVKD. This CDR3 spans 10 amino acids. DNA of the CDR3: TGTGCCACCATCCCGGGACGGGCTTTCTTT. It encodes CATIPGRAFF.

The rearrangement links TRBV10-3 to TRBJ1-1; tentatively, D is TRBD1 (6 bases). CDR1 is ENHRY, CDR2 SYGVKD, per germline. Trimming cost V 2 bases and J 2 bases, with 12 bases left between them. There are 15 residues in the CDR3. The CDR3 DNA is TGTGCCATCAGTGAGCGAGGGACACCTAACACTGAAGCTTTCTTT. It yields the protein CAISERGTPNTEAFF.

In this sample, this clonotype turned up many times. The chain uses TRBV10-2 and TRBJ2-2; the D is unclear. The V gene's germline CDR1 is WSHSY and CDR2 SAAADI. The CDR3 runs to 13 residues. V was trimmed by 2 bases and J by 5 bases, leaving 6 bases between them. The CDR3 loop reads CASSEGRTGELFF. For the CDR3, the DNA is TGCGCCAGCAGTGAGGGACGGACCGGGGAGCTGTTTTTT.

On this clonotype: Since no conserved phenylalanine or tryptophan closes the CDR3, a read error is the likely cause. The chain uses TRBV7-8 and TRBJ1-6, with 9 bases lining up with TRBD1. The CDR3 runs to 15 residues. V gave up 5 bases and J gave up 6 bases; unmatched junction bases: 5. Per germline, CDR1 SGHVS and CDR2 FQNEAQ. CDR3 sequence reads: CASSPGGQGNSPLHS. The CDR3 DNA sequence: TGTGCCAGCAGCCCTGGGGGACAGGGTAATTCACCCCTCCACTCT.

The V and J genes are TRBV20-1 and TRBJ2-5; 12 bases are a match to TRBD2. The germline V gene encodes CDR1 DFQATT and CDR2 SNEGSKA (reference sequence). V was pared by 2 bases and J by 3 bases, with 7 bases of the junction left unmatched. This CDR3 is built from 16 residues. The CDR3 bases are TGCAGTGCTAGAACCCCGGCTAGCGGGGGGGAAGAGACCCAGTACTTC. Residues: CSARTPASGGEETQYF.

This clonotype has a count of ten or more. The V gene is TRBV7-9, the J gene TRBJ1-5, with 10 bases matching TRBD1. This CDR3 region has 15 residues. The V gene's germline CDR1 is SEHNR and CDR2 FQNEAQ (reference sequence). Germline trimming cut 5 bases from V and 4 bases from J; bases unmatched to any gene: 5. CDR3 loop: CASSPMGQGNQPQHF. In nucleotides, the CDR3 is TGTGCCAGCAGCCCGATGGGACAGGGGAATCAGCCCCAGCATTTT.

This clonotype came up a few times. The chain carries TRBV4-1 and TRBJ2-7, with TRBD1 as a possible D gene (6 bases). V gave up 0 bases and J gave up 2 bases, with 14 bases separating them. Germline lookup yields CDR1 MGHRA and CDR2 YSYEKL. The CDR3 has 16 amino acids. CDR3 nucleotides: TGCGCCAGCAGCCAAGATGAGACAGGTTTTGCCTACGAGCAGTACTTC. It specifies CASSQDETGFAYEQYF.

This rearrangement joins TRBV25-1 to TRBJ1-2; D gene uncertain. V lost 4 bases and J 4 bases, leaving 13 bases between the germline ends. This CDR3 region has 14 residues. Germline CDR1 and CDR2: MGHDK and SYGVNS. The CDR3, as DNA: TGTGCCAGCAGTGCCACACAGTTCTCCTATGGCTACACCTTC. Encoded protein: CASSATQFSYGYTF.

This clonotype showed up just a few times. Germline and junction disagree at one end, which may indicate a read error. The chain links TRBV10-3 to TRBJ2-7; 8 bases fit TRBD1. Per the germline V gene, CDR1 is ENHRY and CDR2 is SYGVKD. The CDR3 is 16 residues long. The DNA for the CDR3 is TGTGCCAGCAGTGGACAGGGTTATCATCTTTCGGGCGAGCAGTACTTC. Protein: CASSGQGYHLSGEQYF.

At least ten counts were recorded for this clonotype. Written as DNA, the CDR3 is TGCAGTGCTAGTAGGGCAGTGCAAGAGACCCAGTACTTC. It encodes CSASRAVQETQYF. The chain recombines TRBV20-1 with TRBJ2-5; no firm D call. The CDR3 covers 13 residues. Germline CDR1 reads DFQATT; CDR2 reads SNEGSKA (reference sequence). The V gene lost 3 bases and the J gene lost 2 bases, with 10 bases spanning the gap.

This chain connects TRBV30 to TRBJ1-2; D ambiguous. Trimming removed 0 bases from V and 5 bases from J, with 7 bases in between. The CDR3 spans 12 residues. Germline lookup yields CDR1 GTSNPN and CDR2 SVGIG (reference sequence). The CDR3: CAWSVEGYGYTF. The CDR3 bases are TGTGCCTGGAGTGTAGAGGGTTATGGCTACACCTTC.

This clonotype was picked up a small number of times. This chain uses TRBV7-2 with TRBJ2-2; D possibly matches TRBD1 or TRBD2 (5 bases each). Germline CDR1 reads SGHTA; CDR2 reads FQGNSA. The CDR3 is 13 residues long. The ends were cut back, 3 bases at V and 7 bases at J, with 9 bases in the middle. CDR3 nucleotide sequence: TGTGCCAGCAGCTTGGGGGTCCGCGGGGAGCTGTTTTTT. Translated: CASSLGVRGELFF.